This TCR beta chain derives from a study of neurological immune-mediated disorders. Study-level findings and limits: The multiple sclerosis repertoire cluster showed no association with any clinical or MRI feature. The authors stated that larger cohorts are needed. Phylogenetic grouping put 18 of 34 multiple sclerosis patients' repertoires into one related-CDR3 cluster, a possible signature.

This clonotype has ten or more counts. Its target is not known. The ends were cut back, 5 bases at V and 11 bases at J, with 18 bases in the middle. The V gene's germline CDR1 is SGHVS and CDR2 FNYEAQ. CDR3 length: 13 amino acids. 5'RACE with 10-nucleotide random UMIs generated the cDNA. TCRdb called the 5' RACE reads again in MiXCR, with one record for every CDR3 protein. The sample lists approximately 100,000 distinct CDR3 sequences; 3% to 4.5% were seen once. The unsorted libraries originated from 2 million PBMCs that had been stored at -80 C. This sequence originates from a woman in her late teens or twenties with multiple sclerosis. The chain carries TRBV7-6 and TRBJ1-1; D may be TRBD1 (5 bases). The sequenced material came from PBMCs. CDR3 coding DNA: TGTGCCAGCAGCCTTGGGGCCTTCGGGGCCGCTTTCTTT. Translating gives CASSLGAFGAAFF.